What follows are 13 T cell receptor beta chains derived from one specimen sequenced in a study of blood T cells in healthy people across ages. Together with a sample-barcoded 5' primer, a J-beta primer mix was included in a second PCR lasting roughly 6 to 12 cycles. TCRdb re-called the 5' RACE reads with MiXCR, one entry per CDR3 protein. The data contain 1.6 million or so distinct CDR3 sequences, roughly 32% of them seen just once; the ten biggest clones take up roughly 12%. Sequencing was carried out using blood. The receptors stem from a woman in her twenties or thirties in good health.

This sequence joins TRBV30 and TRBJ1-4; D may be TRBD1 (6 bases). The germline V and J ends were trimmed by 1 base and 6 bases, with 18 bases remaining between them. Germline assignment: CDR1 GTSNPN and CDR2 SVGIG (reference sequence). This CDR3 spans 16 amino acids. CDR3 DNA sequence: TGTGCCTGGAGTGACCTCGTCGCAGGGGAAGATGAAAAACTGTTTTTT. Translation gives CAWSDLVAGEDEKLFF.

This clonotype appeared a few times. The chain has TRBV9 and TRBJ1-2, with unresolved D. The V and J ends lost 6 bases and 4 bases respectively, with 25 bases between them. The germline gives CDR1 SGDLS, CDR2 YYNGEE. This CDR3 contains 17 residues. CDR3 protein: CASTRGRADHQRYGYTF. The CDR3 bases are TGTGCCAGCACCAGAGGTAGGGCAGACCATCAACGCTATGGCTACACCTTC.

This clonotype was picked up a small number of times. The V and J genes are TRBV27 and TRBJ2-1, with 9 bases aligning to TRBD2. In germline, CDR1 is MNHEY, CDR2 SMNVEV (reference sequence). Losses at the gene ends were 3 bases for V and 5 bases for J; bases not matched to a gene: 5. The CDR3 extends over 15 amino acids. The CDR3 DNA reads as TGTGCCAGCAGTTTCTCTAGCGGGGTTAACAATGAGCAGTTCTTC. It yields the protein CASSFSSGVNNEQFF.

This chain uses TRBV10-3 with TRBJ2-5; a weak D match, TRBD2 (7 bases). This CDR3 is 16 amino acids long. Trimming took 0 bases from V and 7 from J, leaving 18 bases between them. The germline CDR1 and CDR2 sequences are ENHRY and SYGVKD. CDR3 amino acids: CAISESHVGGQGTQYF. CDR3 coding DNA: TGTGCCATCAGTGAGTCCCACGTCGGGGGGCAGGGGACCCAGTACTTC.

This clonotype was observed a handful of times. The chain uses TRBV4-2 and TRBJ2-7; TRBD2 agrees at 14 bases. The V and J ends lost 3 bases and 6 bases, in that order; junction bases with no gene match: 7. Per germline, CDR1 LGHNA and CDR2 YNFKEQ. The CDR3 spans 16 residues. The CDR3 loop reads CASSQDGTSGRGEQYF. As DNA, the CDR3 is TGTGCCAGCAGCCAGGACGGGACTAGCGGGAGAGGCGAGCAGTACTTC.

In nucleotides, the CDR3 is TGTGCCAGCAGTTACTCAGGGACAGGGGAACAGACCCAGTACTTC. It specifies CASSYSGTGEQTQYF. This chain uses TRBV6-5 with TRBJ2-5; TRBD1 matches 10 bases. With 0 bases clipped from V and 6 bases from J, the junction kept 4 bases outside the gene matches. The CDR3 totals 15 residues. CDR1 is MNHEY, CDR2 SVGAGI, per germline.

The chain is built from TRBV7-8 and TRBJ2-7; D gene unclear. The germline V gene encodes CDR1 SGHVS and CDR2 FQNEAQ. With 2 bases removed from V and 0 bases from J, the gap between germline ends came to 11 bases. CDR3 length: 15 residues. CDR3 amino acids: CASSLRQPSSYEQYF. In nucleotides, the CDR3 is TGTGCCAGCAGCTTACGACAACCGAGCTCCTACGAGCAGTACTTC.

This clonotype was recorded a few times. V gene TRBV28 combines with J gene TRBJ2-1; D may be TRBD1 (7 bases). The CDR3 extends over 14 amino acids. V dropped 6 bases and J dropped 8 bases, with 17 bases sitting between them. Germline V lookup: CDR1 MDHEN, CDR2 SYDVKM. The CDR3 DNA reads as TGTGCCAGCAGGCCGGGAGCACAGGGGTATGAGCAGTTCTTC. Protein sequence: CASRPGAQGYEQFF.

Ten or more counts support this clonotype. The chain carries TRBV20-1 and TRBJ2-3; 8 bases map to TRBD2. The CDR3 contains 13 residues. The V segment lost 6 bases and the J segment 2 bases; nucleotides outside the gene matches: 4. Germline loops: CDR1 DFQATT, CDR2 SNEGSKA (reference sequence). The CDR3 coding sequence is TGCAGTGCCCGGGGGGGCCCCACAGATACGCAGTATTTT. As protein: CSARGGPTDTQYF.

This clonotype was observed a few times. The V call is TRBV27, the J call TRBJ2-1, with 13 nucleotides matching TRBD2. CDR1 MNHEY and CDR2 SMNVEV come from the germline V gene (reference sequence). After removal of 6 bases from V and 4 bases from J, the junction contained 6 bases not matched to a gene. CDR3 length: 16 amino acids. The CDR3 DNA reads as TGTGCCAGCAGCTTCCTGACTAGCGGGGGGTACAATGAGCAGTTCTTC. Its protein is CASSFLTSGGYNEQFF.

This clonotype has only a few counts. V gene TRBV27 combines with J gene TRBJ2-7; TRBD1 might be the D (6 bases). The CDR3 runs to 13 residues. V shed 5 bases and J shed 3 bases, with 11 bases lying between them. The V gene's germline CDR1 is MNHEY and CDR2 SMNVEV (reference sequence). The CDR3 sequence is CASSRGQIYEQYF. The CDR3 DNA follows: TGTGCCAGCAGTCGCGGACAGATCTACGAGCAGTACTTC.

This clonotype appeared a few times. V is TRBV4-2 and J is TRBJ1-5; 7 bases line up with TRBD1. J was trimmed by 3 bases and V by 1 base; bases with no gene match: 9. Germline V gene data show CDR1 as LGHNA and CDR2 as YNFKEQ. The CDR3 is made up of 17 amino acids. In DNA, the CDR3 is TGTGCCAGCAGCCAAGTTTGGGGGACAGAACCCAATCAGCCCCAGCATTTT. Translating it yields CASSQVWGTEPNQPQHF.

This chain connects TRBV9 to TRBJ2-7; a weak D match, TRBD1 (5 bases). The V gene's germline CDR1 is SGDLS and CDR2 YYNGEE. Trimming pared 0 bases from V and 2 bases from J, leaving 12 bases between. CDR3 size: 15 residues. DNA of the CDR3: TGTGCCAGCAGCGTAGGGGCGGACACCGCCTACGAGCAGTACTTC. Its translation is CASSVGADTAYEQYF.